This entry lists 20 T cell receptor beta chains sequenced from one sample in a study of regulatory T cells in long-lasting Graves disease. Time point of the sample: persistent/refractory GD, antithyroid drugs over 5 years with positive TRAb. There was RNA extracted from PBMCs, and the TCR library was made from it. Researchers made TCR beta libraries by using iRepertoire HTBI primers and running Arm-PCR on CDR3 regions. Each CDR3 protein is one row after TCRdb ran MiXCR on the multiplex PCR reads. The top ten clones hold about 7% of a sample with 400,000 to 500,000 distinct CDR3 sequences, roughly 21% of them seen once. The sample was peripheral blood mononuclear cells (PBMCs), taken when the disease was refractory, from a patient treated with antithyroid drugs. These receptors all come from a female donor with Graves disease.

This clonotype was seen repeatedly, ten times or more. The chain is built from TRBV12-3 or TRBV12-4 and TRBJ1-2; D call uncertain. V lost 4 bases to trimming and J lost 7 bases, with 13 bases between them. This CDR3 has 13 amino acids. Here the CDR3 reads CASSYGVRGGYTF. The CDR3 DNA is TGTGCCAGCAGTTACGGGGTCCGGGGTGGCTACACCTTC.

The rearrangement uses TRBV6-2 or TRBV6-3 and TRBJ2-3; 7 nucleotides line up with TRBD1. Trimming cost V 6 bases and J 2 bases; bases outside gene matches: 8. Germline-derived CDR1 and CDR2 are MNHEY and SVGEGT. This CDR3 is 15 amino acids long. CDR3: CASSLQGFVTDTQYF. DNA of the CDR3: TGTGCCAGCAGCCTACAGGGGTTTGTCACAGATACGCAGTATTTT.

The rearrangement uses TRBV25-1 and TRBJ1-2; D may be TRBD1 (5 bases). The germline CDR1 and CDR2 sequences are MGHDK and SYGVNS. The CDR3 contains 15 residues. V was cut by 6 bases and J by 8 bases, with 22 bases left in between. The CDR3 region is CASSYTRRGVEGYTF. In DNA, the CDR3 is TGTGCCAGCAGCTACACCAGGAGAGGGGTGGAAGGCTACACCTTC.

This clonotype has a handful of counts. V gene TRBV29-1 combines with J gene TRBJ2-7; 10 positions match TRBD1. The ends lost 4 bases at V and 1 base at J; junction bases unmatched: 13. The germline V gene encodes CDR1 SQVTM and CDR2 ANQGSEA. The CDR3 is 17 amino acids. The CDR3 spells CSVVLLLGTGVSYEQYF. DNA for the CDR3: TGCAGCGTTGTCTTGCTACTTGGGACAGGGGTATCCTACGAGCAGTACTTC.

The sample holds many counts of this clonotype. The V call is TRBV30, the J call TRBJ1-1; D unresolved. V was clipped by 2 bases and J by 5 bases, with 9 bases between them. This CDR3 has 12 residues. Germline CDR1 is GTSNPN and CDR2 is SVGIG (reference sequence). The CDR3 coding sequence is TGTGCCTGGAGTCTTGGTTGGACTGAAGCTTTCTTT. Protein sequence: CAWSLGWTEAFF.

The rearrangement links TRBV6-2 or TRBV6-3 to TRBJ2-7; TRBD2 might be the D (6 bases). Trimming took 6 bases from V and 0 from J, leaving 12 bases between them. The CDR3 consists of 14 residues. In germline, CDR1 is MNHEY, CDR2 SVGEGT. In nucleotides, the CDR3 is TGTGCCAGCAGGTGGGACTTCAGCTCCTACGAGCAGTACTTC. Its translation: CASRWDFSSYEQYF.

This clonotype was recorded at least ten times. V usage is TRBV27 and J usage is TRBJ1-1; 7 bases match TRBD1. Per the germline V gene, CDR1 is MNHEY and CDR2 is SMNVEV (reference sequence). The CDR3 covers 18 residues. The junction had 14 bases not matched to a gene; V was cut back by 4 bases and J by 0 bases. CDR3 bases: TGTGCCAGCAGTTCCGACACAGGGGCCATAACCCTGAACACTGAAGCTTTCTTT. Translated: CASSSDTGAITLNTEAFF.

In this sample, this clonotype turned up a few times. The chain couples TRBV20-1 to TRBJ2-7; 8 bases are a match to TRBD1. The junction had 12 bases not matched to a gene; V was cut back by 6 bases and J by 2 bases. The CDR3 covers 15 residues. CDR1 DFQATT and CDR2 SNEGSKA come from the germline V gene (reference sequence). As DNA, the CDR3 is TGCAGTGCCTCAACCGACAGGGGAGGAACCTACGAGCAGTACTTC. Its protein is CSASTDRGGTYEQYF.

In this sample, this clonotype turned up many times. CDR3 sequence reads: CASSLTGSNGYTF. CDR3 in DNA: TGCGCCAGCAGCTTGACAGGGAGTAATGGCTACACCTTC. The chain carries TRBV5-1 and TRBJ1-2; D might be TRBD1 (6 bases). The CDR3 spans 13 residues. Trimming stripped 1 base from V and 6 bases from J, with 10 bases between. Germline V gives CDR1 SGHRS, CDR2 YFSETQ. The variable domain in full, completed from reference TRBV5-1 and TRBJ1-2, reads KAGVTQTPRYLIKTRGQQVTLSCSPISGHRSVSWYQQTPGQGLQFLFEYFSETQRNKGNFPGRFSGRQFSNSRSEMNVSTLELGDSALYLCASSLTGSNGYTFGSGTRLTVV.

This clonotype appeared a few times. This sequence joins TRBV25-1 and TRBJ1-2, with 8 bases lining up with TRBD1. Germline assignment: CDR1 MGHDK and CDR2 SYGVNS. This CDR3 region has 14 residues. V shed 2 bases and J 4 bases; nucleotides not matched to a gene: 3. This chain's CDR3 is CASSEGQGIYGYTF. The CDR3 nucleotides are TGTGCCAGCAGTGAAGGACAGGGCATCTATGGCTACACCTTC.

Note on this clonotype: A single base separates this from a much larger clone, so it may be a read error. This chain uses TRBV11-2 with TRBJ2-7, with D unresolved. The CDR3 is made up of 14 amino acids. Germline CDR1 reads SGHAT; CDR2 reads FQNNGV. The CDR3 bases are TGTGCCAGCAGCTTAACGGATAGCTCCTACGGGCAGTACTTC. It specifies CASSLTDSSYGQYF.

This clonotype has at least ten counts. The V gene is TRBV27, the J gene TRBJ2-5; 7 nucleotides match TRBD2. The CDR3 length is 16 residues. With 4 bases clipped from V and 2 bases from J, the junction kept 10 bases outside the gene matches. From germline, CDR1 is MNHEY and CDR2 SMNVEV (reference sequence). CDR3 region: CASSSLGGMRQETQYF. The CDR3, as DNA: TGTGCCAGCAGTTCTCTCGGGGGGATGAGGCAAGAGACCCAGTACTTC.

Only a few counts were recorded for this clonotype. At one end, the junction sequence differs from germline, possibly due to a read error. This chain uses TRBV11-2 with TRBJ2-1; D possibly corresponds to TRBD1 (6 bases). The CDR3 totals 17 residues. Germline V gene lookup returns CDR1 SGHAT and CDR2 FQNNGV. Here the CDR3 DNA reads TGTGCCAGCAGCTCCCCCCCGGACAGAAGATTGTACATTGAGCAGTTCTTC. Its protein product is CASSSPPDRRLYIEQFF. Filled out from reference TRBV11-2 and TRBJ2-1, the complete variable domain reads EAGVAQSPRYKIIEKRQSVAFWCNPISGHATLYWYQQILGQGPKLLIQFQNNGVVDDSQLPKDRFSAERLKGVDSTLKIQPAKLEDSAVYLCASSSPPDRRLYIEQFFGPGTRLTVL.

This clonotype was found many times. A junction boundary mismatches the germline segment, possibly from a read error. The V call is TRBV12-3 or TRBV12-4, the J call TRBJ2-7; D is undetermined. The CDR3 consists of 13 residues. The CDR3 is CASSFGSAYEQYF. The CDR3 nucleotides are TGTGCCAGCAGTTTTGGATCTGCCTACGAACAGTACTTC.

As to this clonotype: Given a much more abundant clone one base away, this may be a read error. The chain links TRBV12-3 or TRBV12-4 to TRBJ2-4; D is uncertain. The CDR3 contains 16 residues. As DNA, the CDR3 is TGTGCCAGCAGACCTTCCCTTGGCGGACCCAAAGACATTCAGTACTTC. As protein: CASRPSLGGPKDIQYF.

This clonotype was found a few times. This may arise from a read error, as a much more abundant clone is one base away. The gene calls are TRBV28 and TRBJ2-6, with D uncertain. From germline, CDR1 is MDHEN and CDR2 SYDVKM. The CDR3 consists of 13 residues. V was pared by 11 bases and J by 4 bases, with 12 bases between. DNA for the CDR3: TGTGCCTGCGTTTCGGCCGGGGCCAACGTCCTGACTTTC. Translated: CACVSAGANVLTF.

This clonotype has at least ten counts. The V call is TRBV10-3, the J call TRBJ2-3, with a tentative D call TRBD2 (6 bases). V lost 3 bases and J lost 0, with 10 bases in between. Germline CDR1 ENHRY, CDR2 SYGVKD. CDR3 length: 15 residues. The CDR3 coding sequence is TGTGCCATCAGTGACCCCGGGACTAGCACAGATACGCAGTATTTT. This sequence encodes CAISDPGTSTDTQYF.

CDR3 sequence: CASSHGTGNPYEQYF. The CDR3 bases are TGTGCCAGCAGCCATGGAACGGGGAATCCCTACGAGCAGTACTTC. The chain combines TRBV6-1 with TRBJ2-7, with D perhaps matching TRBD2 (5 bases). Germline CDR1 and CDR2: MNHNS and SASEGT. V lost 6 bases and J 2 bases, leaving 17 bases between the germline ends. The CDR3 covers 15 residues.

This clonotype showed up just a few times. The J gene is TRBJ2-2, the V gene TRBV5-5; perhaps D is TRBD1 or TRBD2 (6 bases each). Trimming stripped 4 bases from V and 5 bases from J, with 18 bases between. The CDR3 consists of 16 residues. Germline CDR1 and CDR2: SGHKS and YYEKEE (reference sequence). Here the CDR3 reads CASSLDLRGRTGELFF. The CDR3 DNA reads TGTGCCAGCAGCCTGGATCTCCGGGGGCGGACCGGGGAGCTGTTTTTT.

This chain uses TRBV20-1 with TRBJ1-3; D is unclear. This CDR3 has 11 amino acids. V was cut by 8 bases and J by 4 bases, with 9 bases left in between. Germline V gives CDR1 DFQATT, CDR2 SNEGSKA (reference sequence). In DNA form, the CDR3 reads TGCAGTCAAAAACACGGAAACACCATATATTTT. Encoded protein: CSQKHGNTIYF.